At least ten counts were recorded for the clone carrying this T cell receptor beta chain. The antigen is unknown. Specified time point: newly diagnosed GD, antithyroid drugs for less than 3 months. Construction of the TCR library relied on RNA isolated from PBMCs. The authors built TCR beta libraries using iRepertoire HTBI primers and Arm-PCR of CDR3 regions. One entry per CDR3 protein, called by TCRdb with MiXCR from the multiplex PCR reads. The sample has roughly 420,000 distinct CDR3 sequences, 16% seen once. V lost 5 bases and J lost 6; bases outside the gene matches: 12. Looked up from germline, CDR1 is MDHEN and CDR2 is SYDVKM. The CDR3 totals 15 residues. The source of the sample is a study of regulatory T cells in long-lasting Graves disease. Study context: Newly diagnosed Graves' patients had under 3 months of antithyroid drugs.

The study's findings and limits: With persistent disease, TRBV28, TRBJ1-2 and TRBJ2-5 were the favored segments.

These data were likewise used in another study, on T cells in Graves' hyperthyroidism and ophthalmopathy.

This chain links TRBV28 with TRBJ2-7; 8 bases fit TRBD2. The clonotype originates from a woman aged 25 to 45 with Graves disease. The starting material was peripheral blood mononuclear cells (PBMCs), obtained at new diagnosis, from a patient treated with antithyroid drugs. Here the CDR3 reads CASSPGGQETLEQYF. Written as DNA, the CDR3 is TGTGCCAGCAGTCCGGGAGGGCAGGAGACCCTCGAGCAGTACTTC.